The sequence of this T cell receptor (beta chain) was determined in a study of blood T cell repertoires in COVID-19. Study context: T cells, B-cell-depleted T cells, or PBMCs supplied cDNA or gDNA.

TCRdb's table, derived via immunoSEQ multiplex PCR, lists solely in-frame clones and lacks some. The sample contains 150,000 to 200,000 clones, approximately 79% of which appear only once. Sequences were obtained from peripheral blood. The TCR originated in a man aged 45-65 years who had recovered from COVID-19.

CDR3 coding DNA: TGTGCCAGCAGTTTAGCTAGCGGGAGTTCAAGGACCGGGGAGCTGTTTTTT. Translated, it gives CASSLASGSSRTGELFF. V gene TRBV28 combines with J gene TRBJ2-2, with TRBD2 identical over 10 bases. The CDR3 covers 17 residues. V shed 2 bases and J 5 bases; nucleotides not matched to a gene: 8. Germline CDR1 reads MDHEN; CDR2 reads SYDVKM. The full variable domain, completed using reference TRBV28 and TRBJ2-2, is DVKVTQSSRYLVKRTGEKVFLECVQDMDHENMFWYRQDPGLGLRLIYFSYDVKMKEKGDIPEGYSVSREKKERFSLILESASTNQTSMYLCASSLASGSSRTGELFFGEGSRLTVL.